This TCR beta chain was captured by sequencing in a study of human T cells and chemical hapten exposure. A single record per CDR3 protein comes from TCRdb applying MiXCR to the RACE reads. The data hold 300,000 to 450,000 distinct CDR3 sequences, with roughly 4.8% observed a single time. Time point of the sample: patch test 1, 2 weeks after DPC sensitization. Documented treatment: therapeutic diphenylcyclopropenone sensitization with weekly scalp DPC. The TCR originated in a woman aged 45-59 years with alopecia areata. Some clones in this sample may be carry-over from other donors' samples. The material was whole blood, obtained in connection with sensitization to the hapten diphenylcyclopropenone (DPC).

In nucleotides, the CDR3 is TGTGCCAGCCCCCCGAGTAGCACAGATACGCAGTATTTT. This gives the protein CASPPSSTDTQYF. J is TRBJ2-3 and V is TRBV2; no firm D call. Germline V gives CDR1 SNHLY, CDR2 FYNNEI. With 8 bases removed from V and 0 bases from J, the gap between germline ends came to 9 bases. This CDR3 region has 13 residues.